This record looks at one T cell receptor (beta chain) sequence and its context. Antigen unknown. The sample holds other DNA sequences that translate to the same CDR3. V lost 5 bases and J lost 4; bases outside the gene matches: 4. The CDR3 extends over 13 amino acids. The germline CDR1 and CDR2 sequences are GTSNPN and SVGIG (reference sequence). Only in-frame clones appear in the TCRdb table, and some are missing; sequencing was by immunoSEQ multiplex PCR. The data show more than 400,000 clones, 90% seen once. Treatment meaning: 15 to 20 received Ad26.COV2.S at low or high dose, single or two shots; about five received placebo; per-sample allocation not given. The samples were gathered on day 63 after the first injection of vaccine or placebo. Immunization relied on an Ad26 vector, which expressed Wuhan-strain SARS-CoV-2 spike. These data come from a study of Ad26.COV2.S vaccination and SARS-CoV-2 variants. Whole-study results and caveats: Marked by substantial breadth, spike-specific CD8+ and CD4+ T cell responses were reportedly seen after vaccination. Vaccinees and placebo recipients showed similar non-spike TCR breadth.

Sequencing used peripheral blood, obtained in a trial of Ad26.COV2.S vaccine versus placebo. The rearrangement links TRBV30 to TRBJ1-5; TRBD1 matches 8 bases. The sequence was collected from a person aged 18-60 years who received the Ad26.COV2.S COVID-19 vaccine or a placebo. The CDR3 is CAWGGQGNQPQHF. The CDR3 region has the DNA TGTGCCTGGGGAGGACAGGGAAATCAGCCCCAGCATTTT. The variable domain in full, with the rest retrieved from reference TRBV30 and TRBJ1-5, is SQTIHQWPATLVQPVGSPLSLECTVEGTSNPNLYWYRQAAGRGLQLLFYSVGIGQISSEVPQNLSASRPQDRQFILSSKKLLLSDSGFYLCAWGGQGNQPQHFGDGTRLSIL.